What follows are 7 T cell receptor beta chains derived from one specimen sequenced in a study of T cell repertoires in cytomegalovirus infection. TCRdb recomputed calls from the reads with MiXCR, one row per CDR3 protein. The sample includes about 740,000 distinct CDR3 sequences, roughly 35% of them seen just once. The sequenced sample was PBMCs. The receptors stem from a human donor in good health (CMV status not recorded). Some clones in this sample may be carry-over from other donors' samples.

The rearrangement joins TRBV20-1 to TRBJ2-7; D ambiguous. The CDR3 is 14 amino acids. The germline V and J ends were trimmed by 1 base and 0 bases, with 10 bases remaining between them. The V gene's germline CDR1 is DFQATT and CDR2 SNEGSKA (reference sequence). The CDR3 DNA reads as TGCAGTGCTAGAGTGACGGAGAGCTCCTACGAGCAGTACTTC. This codes for CSARVTESSYEQYF.

The V gene is TRBV19, the J gene TRBJ1-6; D perhaps matches TRBD1 (5 bases). The CDR3 runs 15 residues. Between the trimmed V and J ends, which lost 7 bases and 7 bases, there was a span of 17 bases. CDR1 is LNHDA and CDR2 is SQIVND in the germline V gene (reference sequence). The CDR3 loop is CASTTFVAGNSPLHF. CDR3 DNA: TGTGCCAGTACCACATTCGTGGCAGGGAATTCACCCCTCCACTTT.

A few counts support this clonotype. The J gene is TRBJ2-3, the V gene TRBV12-3 or TRBV12-4; D call uncertain. Deletions cut 6 bases from V and 2 bases from J, with 15 bases between. This CDR3 comprises 15 residues. The CDR3 region has the DNA TGTGCCAGCAGGCGACGGCACCTACTCACAGATACGCAGTATTTT. Its protein product is CASRRRHLLTDTQYF.

This sequence joins TRBV2 and TRBJ2-3; weak D call: TRBD2 (5 bases). CDR1 is SNHLY and CDR2 is FYNNEI in the germline V gene. Trimming pared 5 bases from V and 3 bases from J, leaving 15 bases between. The CDR3 is made up of 15 amino acids. CDR3 coding DNA: TGTGCCAGCAGTACTGGAGGAAGCGAGACAGATACGCAGTATTTT. It codes for CASSTGGSETDTQYF.

At least ten counts were recorded for this clonotype. The CDR3 DNA follows: TGTGCCAGCAGCTACCCCACCCTAGCCAAAAACATTCAGTACTTC. This encodes CASSYPTLAKNIQYF. This chain connects TRBV7-2 to TRBJ2-4; no definite D call. This CDR3 comprises 15 residues. CDR1 and CDR2 from the germline V gene are SGHTA and FQGNSA. Trimming cost V 4 bases and J 0 bases, with 10 bases left between them. Full variable domain (rest looked up from reference TRBV7-2 and TRBJ2-4): GAGVSQSPSNKVTEKGKDVELRCDPISGHTALYWYRQSLGQGLEFLIYFQGNSAPDKSGLPSDRFSAERTGGSVSTLTIQRTQQEDSAVYLCASSYPTLAKNIQYFGAGTRLSVL.

The chain carries TRBV29-1 and TRBJ2-1, with 8 bases matching TRBD2. The trim removed 5 bases at V and 0 bases at J, leaving 6 bases unmatched. The CDR3 extends over 15 amino acids. CDR1 is SQVTM, CDR2 ANQGSEA, per germline. CDR3 DNA sequence: TGCAGCGTTCGACCAGCGGGAGTCTCCTACAATGAGCAGTTCTTC. Translating gives CSVRPAGVSYNEQFF.

The table lists this clonotype with a few counts. The V and J genes are TRBV6-2 or TRBV6-3 and TRBJ2-1; D not certain. This CDR3 has 13 residues. Per germline, CDR1 MNHEY and CDR2 SVGEGT. V was pared by 2 bases and J by 4 bases, with 6 bases between. The CDR3 DNA follows: TGTGCCAGCAGTTACCCGAATTACAATGAGCAGTTCTTC. It is translated as CASSYPNYNEQFF.